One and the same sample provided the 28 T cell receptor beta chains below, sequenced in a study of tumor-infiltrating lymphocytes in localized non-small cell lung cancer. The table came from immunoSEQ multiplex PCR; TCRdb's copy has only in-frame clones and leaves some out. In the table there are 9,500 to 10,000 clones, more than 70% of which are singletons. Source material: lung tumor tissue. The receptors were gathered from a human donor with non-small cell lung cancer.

CDR3 sequence (DNA): TGTGCCAGCAGCTTAGGAAGTTGGACAGATACGCAGTATTTT. Residues: CASSLGSWTDTQYF. This sequence joins TRBV11-2 and TRBJ2-3; D call uncertain. The CDR3 totals 14 residues. Trimming took off 1 base at V and 3 bases at J, with 8 bases between the two ends. CDR1 and CDR2 (germline): SGHAT, FQNNGV.

The CDR3 sequence: CASSARLAGANTGELFF. The CDR3 nucleotides read TGTGCCAGCAGCGCCCGACTAGCGGGGGCGAACACCGGGGAGCTGTTTTTT. The J gene is TRBJ2-2, the V gene TRBV4-2, with 12 bases identical to TRBD2. CDR1 and CDR2 (germline): LGHNA, YNFKEQ. V dropped 5 bases and J dropped 0; count of bases not matched to a gene: 4. The length of the CDR3 is 17 residues.

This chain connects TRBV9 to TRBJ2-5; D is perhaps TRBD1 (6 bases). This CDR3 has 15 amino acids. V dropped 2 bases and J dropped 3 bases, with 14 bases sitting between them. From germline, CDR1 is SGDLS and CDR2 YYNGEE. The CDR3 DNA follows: TGTGCCAGCAGCGTCGAAGGGACATACGAAGAGACCCAGTACTTC. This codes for CASSVEGTYEETQYF.

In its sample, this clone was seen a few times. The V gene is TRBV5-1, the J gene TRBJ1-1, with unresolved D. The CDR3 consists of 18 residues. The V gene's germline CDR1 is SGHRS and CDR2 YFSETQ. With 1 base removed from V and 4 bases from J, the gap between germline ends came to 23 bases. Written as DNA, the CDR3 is TGCGCCAGCAGCTTGCGGTATTCCCCTTACACATTCGGCACTGAAGCTTTCTTT. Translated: CASSLRYSPYTFGTEAFF.

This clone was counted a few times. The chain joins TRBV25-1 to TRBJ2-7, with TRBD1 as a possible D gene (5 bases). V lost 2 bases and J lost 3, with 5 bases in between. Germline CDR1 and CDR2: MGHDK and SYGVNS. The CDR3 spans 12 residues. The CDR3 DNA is TGTGCCAGCAGTGAACAGGGCTACGAGCAGTACTTC. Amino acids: CASSEQGYEQYF.

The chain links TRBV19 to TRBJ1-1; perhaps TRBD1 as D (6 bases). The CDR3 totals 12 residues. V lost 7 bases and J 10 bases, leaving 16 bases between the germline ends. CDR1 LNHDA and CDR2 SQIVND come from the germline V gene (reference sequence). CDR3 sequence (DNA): TGTGCCAGTACCTCTAGGGGGGGATCAGCTTTCTTT. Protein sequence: CASTSRGGSAFF.

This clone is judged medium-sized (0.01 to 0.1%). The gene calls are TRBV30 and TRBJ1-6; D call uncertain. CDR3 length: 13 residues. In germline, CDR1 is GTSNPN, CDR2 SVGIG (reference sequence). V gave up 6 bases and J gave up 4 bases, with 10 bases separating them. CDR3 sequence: CACSGEYNSPLHF. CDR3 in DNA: TGTGCCTGCTCCGGGGAGTATAATTCACCCCTCCACTTT.

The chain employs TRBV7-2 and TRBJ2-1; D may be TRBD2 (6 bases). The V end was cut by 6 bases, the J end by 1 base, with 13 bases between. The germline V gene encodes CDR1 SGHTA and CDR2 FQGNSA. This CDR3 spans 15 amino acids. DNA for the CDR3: TGTGCCAGCAGTCTTGGTAGCGGATCCTACAATGAGCAGTTCTTC. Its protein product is CASSLGSGSYNEQFF.

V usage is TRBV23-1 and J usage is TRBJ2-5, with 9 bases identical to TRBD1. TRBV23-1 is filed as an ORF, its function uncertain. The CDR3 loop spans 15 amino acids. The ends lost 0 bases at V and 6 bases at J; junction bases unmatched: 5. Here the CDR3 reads CASSQSGTGSKTQYF. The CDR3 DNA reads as TGCGCCAGCAGTCAATCGGGGACAGGGTCGAAGACCCAGTACTTC.

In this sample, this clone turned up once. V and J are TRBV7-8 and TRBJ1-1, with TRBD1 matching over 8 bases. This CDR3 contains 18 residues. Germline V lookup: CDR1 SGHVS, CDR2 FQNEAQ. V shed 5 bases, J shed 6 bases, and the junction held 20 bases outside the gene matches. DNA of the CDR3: TGTGCCAGCAGCCCGACAAAAATGACAGGGGTCAAGGGGGCTGAAGCTTTCTTT. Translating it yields CASSPTKMTGVKGAEAFF.

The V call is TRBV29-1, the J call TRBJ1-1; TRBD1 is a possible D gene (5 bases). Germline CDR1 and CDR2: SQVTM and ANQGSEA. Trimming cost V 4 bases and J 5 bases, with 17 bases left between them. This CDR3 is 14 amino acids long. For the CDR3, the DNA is TGCAGCGTTGGGGGGGTAGCAGGAACAACTGAAGCTTTCTTT. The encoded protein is CSVGGVAGTTEAFF.

The CDR3 bases are TGCGCCAGCAGCTTGGAAAGGGGGCAAGCTTTCTTT. Residues: CASSLERGQAFF. The chain combines TRBV5-1 with TRBJ1-1; 7 nucleotides line up with TRBD1. The CDR3 sequence is 12 residues long. Germline V lookup: CDR1 SGHRS, CDR2 YFSETQ. Trimming took 0 bases from V and 9 from J; bases not matched to a gene: 2.

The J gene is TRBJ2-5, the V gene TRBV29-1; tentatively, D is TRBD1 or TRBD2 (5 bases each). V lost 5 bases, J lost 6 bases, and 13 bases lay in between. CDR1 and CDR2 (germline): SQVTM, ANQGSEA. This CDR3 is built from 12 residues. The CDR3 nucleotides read TGCAGCGTTCTGGTCCAGGGACAGACCCAGTACTTC. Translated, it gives CSVLVQGQTQYF.

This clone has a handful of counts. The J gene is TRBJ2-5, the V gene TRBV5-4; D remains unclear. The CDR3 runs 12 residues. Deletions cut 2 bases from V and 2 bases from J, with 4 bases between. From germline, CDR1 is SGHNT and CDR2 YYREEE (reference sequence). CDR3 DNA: TGTGCCAGCAGCTTCTCTCAAGAGACCCAGTACTTC. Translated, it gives CASSFSQETQYF.

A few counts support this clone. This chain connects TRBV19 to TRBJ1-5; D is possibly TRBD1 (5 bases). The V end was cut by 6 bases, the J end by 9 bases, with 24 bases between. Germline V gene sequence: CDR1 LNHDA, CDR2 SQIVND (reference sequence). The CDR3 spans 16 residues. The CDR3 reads CASSRWGRADSVPQHF. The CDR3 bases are TGTGCCAGTAGCCGGTGGGGCAGGGCCGATTCTGTGCCCCAGCATTTT.

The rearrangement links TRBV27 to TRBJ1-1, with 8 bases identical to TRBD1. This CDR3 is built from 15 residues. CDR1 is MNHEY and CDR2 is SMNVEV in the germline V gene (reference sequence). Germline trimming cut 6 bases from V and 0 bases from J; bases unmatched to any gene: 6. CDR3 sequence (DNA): TGTGCCAGCAGAACACGGGGACAGGTGAACACTGAAGCTTTCTTT. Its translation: CASRTRGQVNTEAFF.

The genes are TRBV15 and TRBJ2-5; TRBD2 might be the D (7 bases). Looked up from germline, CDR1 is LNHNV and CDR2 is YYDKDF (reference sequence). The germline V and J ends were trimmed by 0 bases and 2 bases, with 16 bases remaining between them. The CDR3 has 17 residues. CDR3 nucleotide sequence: TGTGCCACCAGCAGAGATCTCTCGAGGGGGGGGCAAGAGACCCAGTACTTC. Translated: CATSRDLSRGGQETQYF. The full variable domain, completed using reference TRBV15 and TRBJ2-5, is DAMVIQNPRYQVTQFGKPVTLSCSQTLNHNVMYWYQQKSSQAPKLLFHYYDKDFNNEADTPDNFQSRRPNTSFCFLDIRSPGLGDTAMYLCATSRDLSRGGQETQYFGPGTRLLVL.

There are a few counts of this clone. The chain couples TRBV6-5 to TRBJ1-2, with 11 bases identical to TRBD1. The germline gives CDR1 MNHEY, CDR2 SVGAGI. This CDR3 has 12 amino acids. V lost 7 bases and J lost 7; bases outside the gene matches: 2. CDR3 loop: CASNGQGAGYTF. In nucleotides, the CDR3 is TGTGCCAGCAACGGACAGGGGGCTGGCTACACCTTC.

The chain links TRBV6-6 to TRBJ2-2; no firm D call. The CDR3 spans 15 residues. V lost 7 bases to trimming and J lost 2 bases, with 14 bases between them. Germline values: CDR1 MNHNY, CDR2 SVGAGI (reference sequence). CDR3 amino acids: CASIPNSLNTGELFF. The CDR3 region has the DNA TGTGCCAGCATTCCGAACAGCCTAAACACCGGGGAGCTGTTTTTT.

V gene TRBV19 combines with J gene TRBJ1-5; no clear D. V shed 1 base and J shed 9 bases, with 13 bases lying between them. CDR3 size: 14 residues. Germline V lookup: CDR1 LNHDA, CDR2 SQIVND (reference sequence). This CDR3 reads CASSIVNAGVPQHF. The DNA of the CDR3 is TGTGCCAGTAGTATAGTAAACGCCGGGGTGCCCCAGCATTTT. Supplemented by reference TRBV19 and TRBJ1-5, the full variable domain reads DGGITQSPKYLFRKEGQNVTLSCEQNLNHDAMYWYRQDPGQGLRLIYYSQIVNDFQKGDIAEGYSVSREKKESFPLTVTSAQKNPTAFYLCASSIVNAGVPQHFGDGTRLSIL.

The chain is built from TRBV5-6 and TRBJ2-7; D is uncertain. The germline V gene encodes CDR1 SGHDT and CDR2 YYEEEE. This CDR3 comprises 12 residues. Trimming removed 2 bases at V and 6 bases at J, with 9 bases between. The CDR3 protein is CASSFGSGEQYF. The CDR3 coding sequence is TGTGCCAGCAGCTTTGGCTCGGGCGAGCAGTACTTC.

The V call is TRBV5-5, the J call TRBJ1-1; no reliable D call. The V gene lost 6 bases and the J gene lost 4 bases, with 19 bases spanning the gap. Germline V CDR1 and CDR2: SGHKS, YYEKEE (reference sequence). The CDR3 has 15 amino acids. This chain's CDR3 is CASIPAGVLSTEAFF. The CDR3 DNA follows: TGTGCCAGCATCCCCGCCGGGGTCCTTAGCACTGAAGCTTTCTTT.

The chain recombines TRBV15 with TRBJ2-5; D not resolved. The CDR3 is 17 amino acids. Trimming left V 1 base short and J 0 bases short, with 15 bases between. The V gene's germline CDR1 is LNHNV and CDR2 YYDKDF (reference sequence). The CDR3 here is CATSRGALRGYQETQYF. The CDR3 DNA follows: TGTGCCACCAGCAGAGGAGCCCTTCGAGGATACCAAGAGACCCAGTACTTC.

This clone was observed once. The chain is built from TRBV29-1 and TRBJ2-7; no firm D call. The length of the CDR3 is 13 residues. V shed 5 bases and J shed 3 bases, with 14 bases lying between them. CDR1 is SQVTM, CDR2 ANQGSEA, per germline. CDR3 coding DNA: TGCAGCGTTTGGACCCAAACGGGCTACGAGCAGTACTTC. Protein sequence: CSVWTQTGYEQYF.

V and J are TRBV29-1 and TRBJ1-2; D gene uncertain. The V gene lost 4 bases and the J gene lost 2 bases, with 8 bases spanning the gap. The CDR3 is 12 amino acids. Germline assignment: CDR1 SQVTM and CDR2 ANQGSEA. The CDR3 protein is CSVGPLNYGYTF. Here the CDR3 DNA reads TGCAGCGTTGGACCGCTGAACTATGGCTACACCTTC.

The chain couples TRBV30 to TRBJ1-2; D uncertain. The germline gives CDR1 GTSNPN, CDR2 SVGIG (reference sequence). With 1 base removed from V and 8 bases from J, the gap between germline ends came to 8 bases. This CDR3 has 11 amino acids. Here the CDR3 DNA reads TGTGCCTGGAGTGCCAGAGACGGCTACACCTTC. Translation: CAWSARDGYTF.

The CDR3 reads CASGQGLTDTQYF. CDR3 nucleotides: TGTGCCTCGGGGCAGGGCCTCACAGATACGCAGTATTTT. V is TRBV5-4 and J is TRBJ2-3, with D perhaps being TRBD1 or TRBD2 (5 bases each). Trimming shortened V by 10 bases and J by 2 bases, and 14 bases separated the two germline ends. Germline V gene sequence: CDR1 SGHNT, CDR2 YYREEE (reference sequence). The CDR3 loop spans 13 amino acids.

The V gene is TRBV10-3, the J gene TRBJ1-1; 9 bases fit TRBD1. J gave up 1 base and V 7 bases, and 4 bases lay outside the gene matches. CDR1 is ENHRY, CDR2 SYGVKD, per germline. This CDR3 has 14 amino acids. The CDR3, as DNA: TGTGCCATCACTTTGGGACAGGGGAACACTGAAGCTTTCTTT. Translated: CAITLGQGNTEAFF.